The present T cell receptor beta chain was sequenced within a study of blood T cells in healthy people across ages. The CDR3 totals 16 residues. V lost 5 bases and J lost 2, with 17 bases in between. For the second PCR, which ran for about 6 to 12 cycles, a sample-barcoded 5' primer and a J-beta primer mix were used. Via MiXCR, TCRdb re-called the 5' RACE reads, giving one row per CDR3 protein. This table holds roughly 1,500,000 distinct CDR3 sequences, 40% to 50% found once. The V and J genes are TRBV12-3 or TRBV12-4 and TRBJ2-3; perhaps TRBD1 as D (5 bases). The clonotype was recovered from a woman under 30 in good health. What was sequenced was blood. As DNA, the CDR3 is TGTGCCAGCAGTGTCGGATGGGGCCCAAACACAGATACGCAGTATTTT. The encoded protein is CASSVGWGPNTDTQYF.